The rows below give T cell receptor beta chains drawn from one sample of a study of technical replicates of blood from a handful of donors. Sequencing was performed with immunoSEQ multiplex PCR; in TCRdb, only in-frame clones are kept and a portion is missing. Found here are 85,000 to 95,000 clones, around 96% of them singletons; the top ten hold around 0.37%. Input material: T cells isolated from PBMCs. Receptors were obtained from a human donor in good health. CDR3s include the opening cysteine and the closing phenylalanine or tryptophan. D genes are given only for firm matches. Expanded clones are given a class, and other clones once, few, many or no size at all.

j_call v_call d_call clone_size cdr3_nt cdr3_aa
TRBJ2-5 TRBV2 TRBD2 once TGTGCCAGCAGTTTGGTCACTAGCGGGAGTATCCAGTACTTC CASSLVTSGSIQYF
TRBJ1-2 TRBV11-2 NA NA TGTGCCAGCAGCCTCCAGGGAAGGGGCTACACCTTC CASSLQGRGYTF
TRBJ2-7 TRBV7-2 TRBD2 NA TGTGCCAGCAGCTTAGCTCAGCGGGAGTATGACGAGCAGTACTTC CASSLAQREYDEQYF
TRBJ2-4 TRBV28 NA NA TGTGCCAGCAGTTTTGCCCCGCTGGGACCACAGGGCCGAAGAAACATTCAGTACTTC CASSFAPLGPQGRRNIQYF
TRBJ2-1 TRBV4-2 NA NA TGTGCCAGCAGCCAATATGGCCTAGAGTCCTATGAGCAGTTCTTC CASSQYGLESYEQFF
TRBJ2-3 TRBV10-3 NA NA TGTGCCATCAGTGAGTCGCAGAGCGGTACGCAGTATTTT CAISESQSGTQYF
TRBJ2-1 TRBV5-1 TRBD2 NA TGCGCCAGCAGCCCCGCATTAGCGGGAGACAATGAGCAGTTCTTC CASSPALAGDNEQFF
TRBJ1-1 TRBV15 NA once TGTGCCACCAGCAGAGATTTAGTCACTGAAGCTTTCTTT CATSRDLVTEAFF
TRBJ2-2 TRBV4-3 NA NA TGCGCCAGCAGCCGATCAGTGAACACCGGGGAGCTGTTTTTT CASSRSVNTGELFF
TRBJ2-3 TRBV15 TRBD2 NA TGTGCCACCAGTCGACTAGCGACTAGCACAGATACGCAGTATTTT CATSRLATSTDTQYF
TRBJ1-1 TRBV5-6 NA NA TGTGCCAGCAGCTTACAGATGAACACTGAAGCTTTCTTT CASSLQMNTEAFF
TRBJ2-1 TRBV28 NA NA TGTGCCGCCGAGGGTGGTGGCAATGAGCAGTTCTTC CAAEGGGNEQFF
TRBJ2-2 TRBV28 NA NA TGTGCCAGCAGTTTAAACAGGAACACCGGGGAGCTGTTTTTT CASSLNRNTGELFF
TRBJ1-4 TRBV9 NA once TGTGCCAGCAGCGTCGGAGGGCAGATGGGATGGCCTAATGAAAAACTGTTTTTT CASSVGGQMGWPNEKLFF
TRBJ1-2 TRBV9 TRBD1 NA TGTGCCAGCAGCCCGACAGGGAACTATGGCTACACCTTC CASSPTGNYGYTF
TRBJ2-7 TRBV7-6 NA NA TGTGCCAGCAGCTTAGGCACGGGGTCCTACGAGCAGTACTTC CASSLGTGSYEQYF
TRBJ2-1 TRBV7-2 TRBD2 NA TGTGCCAGCAGCCCGGGTCTGGGGCGGGAGCGTCGGCATGAGCAGTTCTTC CASSPGLGRERRHEQFF
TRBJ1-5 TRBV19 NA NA TGTGCCAGTAGTATAGGGAGGGTTTGGGAACAGCCCCAGCATTTT CASSIGRVWEQPQHF
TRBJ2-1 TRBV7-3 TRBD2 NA TGTGCCAGCAGCTTATCTCCGGGAGGGGCTGAGCAGTTCTTC CASSLSPGGAEQFF
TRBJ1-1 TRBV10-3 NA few TGTGCCATCAGTGAGACTTTATCTAACACTGAAGCTTTCTTT CAISETLSNTEAFF
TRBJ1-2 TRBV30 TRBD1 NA TGTGCCTGGACGGAGGAGGGGGCCTTCTATGGCTACACCTTC CAWTEEGAFYGYTF
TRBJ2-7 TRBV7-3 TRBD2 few TGTGCCAGCAGCTTGCAGCGGGGCAGCTACGAGCAGTACTTC CASSLQRGSYEQYF
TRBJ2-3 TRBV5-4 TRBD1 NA TGTGCCAGCAGCCAACAGGGGGGCACAGATACGCAGTATTTT CASSQQGGTDTQYF
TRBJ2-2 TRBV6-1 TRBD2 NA TGTGCCAGCAGGGCTAGCGGGAGCACCGGGGAGCTGTTTTTT CASRASGSTGELFF
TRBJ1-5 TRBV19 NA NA TGTGCCAGTAGTATATCAGGCTATCAGCCCCAGCATTTT CASSISGYQPQHF
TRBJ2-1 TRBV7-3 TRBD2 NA TGTGCCAGCAGCTTAAGCGGCGGGAGGGCTAGTGAGCAGTTCTTC CASSLSGGRASEQFF
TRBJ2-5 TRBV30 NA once TGTGCCTGGAGTGATGACTTCGAGCGAGAGACCCAGTACTTC CAWSDDFERETQYF
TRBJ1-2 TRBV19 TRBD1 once TGTGCCAGTATGACAGGGGGTGAGATCTATGGCTACACCTTC CASMTGGEIYGYTF